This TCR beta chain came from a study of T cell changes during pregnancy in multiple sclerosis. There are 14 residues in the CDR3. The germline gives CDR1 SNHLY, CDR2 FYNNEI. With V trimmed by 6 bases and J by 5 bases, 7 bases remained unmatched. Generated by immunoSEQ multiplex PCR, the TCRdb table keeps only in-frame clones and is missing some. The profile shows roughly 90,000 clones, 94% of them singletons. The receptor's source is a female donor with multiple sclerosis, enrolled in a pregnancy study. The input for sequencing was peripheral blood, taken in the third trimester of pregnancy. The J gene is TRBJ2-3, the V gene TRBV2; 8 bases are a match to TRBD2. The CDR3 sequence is CASRSGSGIDTQYF. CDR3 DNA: TGTGCCAGCAGAAGCGGGAGTGGTATAGATACGCAGTATTTT.